The present T cell receptor (beta chain) was sequenced within a study of identical twins. This clonotype has just a few counts. Template switching introduced a universal primer site, and the cDNA bore unique molecular identifiers. TCRdb fed the 5' RACE reads into MiXCR, producing one record per CDR3 protein. The table records some 330,000 distinct CDR3 sequences, roughly 10% of them present only once. Each donor (without exception) was a healthy Caucasian. Material for sequencing was naive T cells sorted from blood. The receptor comes from a woman between 50 and 59 years old in good health.

CDR3 residues: CASSQEISQQKAYGAKNIQYF. CDR3 in DNA: TGCGCCAGCAGCCAAGAAATCTCACAGCAGAAGGCGTATGGTGCCAAAAACATTCAGTACTTC. The V gene is TRBV4-1, the J gene TRBJ2-4, with D uncertain. Looked up from germline, CDR1 is MGHRA and CDR2 is YSYEKL. V gave up 0 bases and J gave up 1 base, with 25 bases separating them. CDR3 size: 21 residues.